Each of the 26 T cell receptor beta chains below was sequenced from the same sample in a study of OX40 agonist ivuxolimab in advanced cancers. Some clones are missing from TCRdb's copy, which holds only in-frame ones; the method was immunoSEQ multiplex PCR. The sample lists about 75,000 clones, more than 85% occurring once. The sequencing used CD4+ or CD8+ T cells sorted from blood, collected in a trial of the OX40 agonist ivuxolimab. All receptors come from an adult with an advanced solid tumor such as melanoma, head and neck, liver or kidney cancer.

V gene TRBV11-2 combines with J gene TRBJ2-3; TRBD1 agrees at 9 bases. The CDR3 loop spans 17 amino acids. Unmatched junction bases numbered 13, after V lost 5 bases and J lost 4 bases. Germline values: CDR1 SGHAT, CDR2 FQNNGV. The CDR3 loop reads CASSPYPQGQGSDTQYF. In DNA, the CDR3 is TGTGCCAGCAGCCCCTACCCCCAGGGACAGGGATCAGATACGCAGTATTTT. Full variable domain (outside the CDR3, taken from reference TRBV11-2 and TRBJ2-3): EAGVAQSPRYKIIEKRQSVAFWCNPISGHATLYWYQQILGQGPKLLIQFQNNGVVDDSQLPKDRFSAERLKGVDSTLKIQPAKLEDSAVYLCASSPYPQGQGSDTQYFGPGTRLTVL.

This chain joins TRBV10-3 and TRBJ2-2; TRBD2 matches at 7 bases. From germline, CDR1 is ENHRY and CDR2 SYGVKD. Trimming at V came to 11 bases and at J to 5 bases, leaving 5 bases not matched to a gene. The length of the CDR3 is 12 residues. CDR3 sequence reads: CAPGGRTGELFF. CDR3 in DNA: TGTGCCCCCGGGGGGAGGACCGGGGAGCTGTTTTTT.

J is TRBJ1-1 and V is TRBV7-9; D uncertain. CDR3 length: 14 residues. CDR1 and CDR2 (germline): SEHNR, FQNEAQ (reference sequence). V lost 3 bases and J lost 1, with 9 bases in between. In nucleotides, the CDR3 is TGTGCCAGCAGCTTCGAGTGGCCGAACACTGAAGCTTTCTTT. Translating gives CASSFEWPNTEAFF.

The rearrangement uses TRBV4-2 and TRBJ2-7; TRBD2 matches 11 bases. This CDR3 has 15 residues. The J segment lost 3 bases and the V segment lost 2 bases, leaving 3 bases of the junction unmatched. In germline, CDR1 is LGHNA, CDR2 YNFKEQ. The CDR3 loop reads CASSQRTSGGYEQYF. The CDR3, as DNA: TGTGCCAGCAGCCAACGAACTAGCGGGGGCTACGAGCAGTACTTC.

This chain uses TRBV10-3 with TRBJ2-3; 13 positions match TRBD2. CDR3 length: 14 residues. Germline V CDR1 and CDR2: ENHRY, SYGVKD. The junction had 4 bases not matched to a gene; V was cut back by 7 bases and J by 6 bases. The CDR3 protein is CAIKTSGGPDTQYF. The CDR3 DNA reads as TGTGCCATCAAGACTAGCGGGGGGCCGGATACGCAGTATTTT.

This chain connects TRBV28 to TRBJ1-6; no firm D call. The CDR3 is 15 amino acids. V was shortened by 7 bases and J by 5 bases, with 15 bases between the two germline ends. Germline values: CDR1 MDHEN, CDR2 SYDVKM. CDR3 DNA: TGTGCCAGCATCCTAAACAGCCCTAATAATTCACCCCTCCACTTT. It is translated as CASILNSPNNSPLHF. The full variable domain, its missing parts supplied by reference TRBV28 and TRBJ1-6, is DVKVTQSSRYLVKRTGEKVFLECVQDMDHENMFWYRQDPGLGLRLIYFSYDVKMKEKGDIPEGYSVSREKKERFSLILESASTNQTSMYLCASILNSPNNSPLHFGNGTRLTVT.

This chain links TRBV7-6 with TRBJ2-3; 11 bases match TRBD2. The V segment lost 2 bases and the J segment 2 bases; nucleotides outside the gene matches: 3. CDR1 is SGHVS, CDR2 FNYEAQ, per germline. This CDR3 contains 16 residues. The CDR3 reads CASSLLAGGLTDTQYF. In DNA form, the CDR3 reads TGTGCCAGCAGCTTACTAGCGGGGGGCCTCACAGATACGCAGTATTTT.

V and J are TRBV2 and TRBJ2-7; TRBD2 agrees at 11 bases. Germline trimming cut 8 bases from V and 6 bases from J; bases unmatched to any gene: 6. Germline V CDR1 and CDR2: SNHLY, FYNNEI. This CDR3 has 13 amino acids. CDR3 nucleotide sequence: TGTGCCAGCTGCACTAGCGGGGGCCTCGAGCAGTACTTC. As protein: CASCTSGGLEQYF.

This clone appeared a single time. The chain couples TRBV7-2 to TRBJ1-5; D uncertain. V lost 1 base and J lost 3, with 7 bases in between. Germline V lookup: CDR1 SGHTA, CDR2 FQGNSA. The CDR3 covers 14 residues. Here the CDR3 reads CASSLEQYNQPQHF. The CDR3 nucleotides are TGTGCCAGCAGCTTAGAGCAGTACAATCAGCCCCAGCATTTT.

The chain is built from TRBV4-1 and TRBJ1-5; D may be TRBD1 (6 bases). This CDR3 spans 17 amino acids. The germline CDR1 and CDR2 sequences are MGHRA and YSYEKL. With 1 base removed from V and 1 base from J, the gap between germline ends came to 14 bases. CDR3 region: CASSQVAPGVSNQPQHF. CDR3 coding DNA: TGCGCCAGCAGCCAAGTGGCCCCAGGGGTGAGCAATCAGCCCCAGCATTTT.

V usage is TRBV7-3 and J usage is TRBJ2-1, with 16 bases identical to TRBD2. The J segment lost 8 bases and the V segment lost 2 bases, leaving 0 bases of the junction unmatched. The CDR3 loop spans 15 amino acids. The V gene's germline CDR1 is SGHTA and CDR2 FQGTGA. CDR3: CASSLGTSGRDEQFF. Here the CDR3 DNA reads TGTGCCAGCAGCTTAGGGACTAGCGGGAGGGATGAGCAGTTCTTC.

This clone has just one count. This chain uses TRBV19 with TRBJ2-7, with D perhaps matching TRBD1 (6 bases). CDR1 is LNHDA and CDR2 is SQIVND in the germline V gene (reference sequence). The CDR3 contains 14 residues. V was shortened by 6 bases and J by 3 bases, with 15 bases between the two germline ends. In DNA, the CDR3 is TGTGCCAGTAGCGGGCGTGGGACAAACTACGAGCAGTACTTC. Translation gives CASSGRGTNYEQYF.

The chain has TRBV13 and TRBJ2-3; D is perhaps TRBD2 (6 bases). Germline assignment: CDR1 PRHDT and CDR2 FYEKMQ (reference sequence). V was pared by 4 bases and J by 0 bases, with 20 bases between. The CDR3 sequence is 18 residues long. DNA of the CDR3: TGTGCCAGCAGCTCGTCCTTTGGGCGGGGCCCTAGCACAGATACGCAGTATTTT. Translated, it gives CASSSSFGRGPSTDTQYF.

The chain employs TRBV5-4 and TRBJ2-7, with TRBD2 as a possible D gene (5 bases). Germline assignment: CDR1 SGHNT and CDR2 YYREEE (reference sequence). Trimming shortened V by 2 bases and J by 0 bases, and 18 bases separated the two germline ends. This CDR3 contains 17 residues. The CDR3 DNA reads as TGTGCCAGCAGCTTCGGGGTCTACGGCTCTAGCTCCTACGAGCAGTACTTC. It codes for CASSFGVYGSSSYEQYF.

This chain links TRBV9 with TRBJ2-5; no clear D gene. The germline CDR1 and CDR2 sequences are SGDLS and YYNGEE. The CDR3 length is 16 residues. The V end was cut by 4 bases, the J end by 5 bases, with 21 bases between. Here the CDR3 reads CASSPGRLVPHETQYF. The CDR3 DNA reads as TGTGCCAGCAGCCCCGGACGATTAGTTCCCCACGAGACCCAGTACTTC.

V usage is TRBV5-6 and J usage is TRBJ2-7; the match to TRBD2 covers 11 bases. The J segment lost 3 bases and the V segment lost 0 bases, leaving 2 bases of the junction unmatched. Germline values: CDR1 SGHDT, CDR2 YYEEEE. This CDR3 contains 15 residues. CDR3 DNA: TGTGCCAGCAGCTTGGTTACTAGCGGGAGCTACGAGCAGTACTTC. Its translation is CASSLVTSGSYEQYF.

This sequence joins TRBV6-6 and TRBJ2-6; D may be TRBD2 (6 bases). The ends were cut back, 4 bases at V and 1 base at J, with 8 bases in the middle. Germline V gene sequence: CDR1 MNHNY, CDR2 SVGAGI (reference sequence). The CDR3 runs to 15 residues. In DNA form, the CDR3 reads TGTGCCAGCAGTTGGCGGGAATCTGGGGCCAACGTCCTGACTTTC. Encoded protein: CASSWRESGANVLTF.

The V gene is TRBV5-6, the J gene TRBJ2-7; TRBD2 matches at 7 bases. From germline, CDR1 is SGHDT and CDR2 YYEEEE. The CDR3 has 15 amino acids. V lost 0 bases and J lost 3; bases outside the gene matches: 6. The CDR3 region is CASSLGTRSNYEQYF. CDR3 nucleotides: TGTGCCAGCAGCTTGGGGACTAGGAGTAACTACGAGCAGTACTTC.

The rearrangement links TRBV9 to TRBJ2-2; D may be TRBD2 (6 bases). The V gene's germline CDR1 is SGDLS and CDR2 YYNGEE. Trimming took off 1 base at V and 7 bases at J, with 11 bases between the two ends. This CDR3 comprises 14 residues. The CDR3 DNA reads as TGTGCCAGCAGCGTACGACTAGAGATCGGGGAGCTGTTTTTT. Its protein is CASSVRLEIGELFF.

This rearrangement joins TRBV10-3 to TRBJ2-5; D is unresolved. This CDR3 has 13 residues. Germline assignment: CDR1 ENHRY and CDR2 SYGVKD. Trimming shortened V by 8 bases and J by 4 bases, and 14 bases separated the two germline ends. The CDR3 loop is CAILHGVGETQYF. The CDR3 DNA reads as TGTGCCATCCTCCATGGGGTTGGAGAGACCCAGTACTTC.

The V gene is TRBV2, the J gene TRBJ2-6, with TRBD2 identical over 9 bases. CDR1 and CDR2 from the germline V gene are SNHLY and FYNNEI. This CDR3 has 18 amino acids. J lost 0 bases, V lost 6 bases, and 9 bases had no gene match. The CDR3 nucleotides are TGTGCCAGCAGGGCCCTAGCGGGGCCCATCTCTGGGGCCAACGTCCTGACTTTC. This gives the protein CASRALAGPISGANVLTF. The variable domain in full, completed from reference TRBV2 and TRBJ2-6, reads EPEVTQTPSHQVTQMGQEVILRCVPISNHLYFYWYRQILGQKVEFLVSFYNNEISEKSEIFDDQFSVERPDGSNFTLKIRSTKLEDSAMYFCASRALAGPISGANVLTFGAGSRLTVL.

The chain recombines TRBV28 with TRBJ2-3, with D possibly matching TRBD1 (6 bases). With 6 bases removed from V and 1 base from J, the gap between germline ends came to 11 bases. The CDR3 covers 14 residues. Germline V CDR1 and CDR2: MDHEN, SYDVKM. The CDR3 nucleotides read TGTGCCAGCAGGTACAGGGCCGGCACAGATACGCAGTATTTT. This sequence encodes CASRYRAGTDTQYF.

This clone appeared once. The chain recombines TRBV28 with TRBJ2-6, with D possibly being TRBD1 (6 bases). The CDR3 consists of 17 residues. Trimming removed 5 bases from V and 0 bases from J, with 14 bases in between. Germline V gene sequence: CDR1 MDHEN, CDR2 SYDVKM. Here the CDR3 reads CASSGQFGASGANVLTF. For the CDR3, the DNA is TGTGCCAGCAGTGGACAGTTTGGAGCCTCTGGGGCCAACGTCCTGACTTTC.

The rearrangement links TRBV9 to TRBJ2-1; TRBD2 matches at 14 bases. The junction had 7 bases not matched to a gene; V was cut back by 3 bases and J by 11 bases. CDR1 and CDR2 from the germline V gene are SGDLS and YYNGEE. The CDR3 has 15 residues. The CDR3 sequence is CASSEGLAGVTKQFF. The CDR3 DNA reads as TGTGCCAGCAGCGAGGGACTAGCGGGAGTTACGAAGCAGTTCTTC.

The chain combines TRBV7-9 with TRBJ1-2, with D possibly matching TRBD1 (5 bases). V was clipped by 5 bases and J by 6 bases, with 16 bases between them. The CDR3 totals 14 residues. Germline CDR1 reads SEHNR; CDR2 reads FQNEAQ (reference sequence). DNA for the CDR3: TGTGCCAGCAGCAACCAGGGTAATCAGGATGGCTACACCTTC. Translating gives CASSNQGNQDGYTF.

The chain combines TRBV5-5 with TRBJ1-2; D possibly corresponds to TRBD1 (5 bases). V dropped 5 bases and J dropped 4 bases, with 9 bases sitting between them. Germline-derived CDR1 and CDR2 are SGHKS and YYEKEE (reference sequence). The CDR3 has 12 residues. CDR3 amino acids: CASRRDLYGYTF. DNA for the CDR3: TGTGCCAGCAGAAGGGACCTCTATGGCTACACCTTC.